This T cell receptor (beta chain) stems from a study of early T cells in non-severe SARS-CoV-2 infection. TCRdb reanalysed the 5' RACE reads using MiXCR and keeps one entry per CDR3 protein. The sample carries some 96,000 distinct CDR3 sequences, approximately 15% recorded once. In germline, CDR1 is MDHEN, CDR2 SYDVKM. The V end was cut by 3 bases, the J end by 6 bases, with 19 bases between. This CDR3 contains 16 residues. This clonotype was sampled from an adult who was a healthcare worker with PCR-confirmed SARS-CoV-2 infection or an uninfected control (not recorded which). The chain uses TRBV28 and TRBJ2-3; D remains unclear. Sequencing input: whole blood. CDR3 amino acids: CASSFDLRTAGDTQYF. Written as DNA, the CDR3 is TGTGCCAGCAGTTTCGATCTTCGGACGGCCGGGGATACGCAGTATTTT.